The clone carrying this TCR beta chain was seen a handful of times. Antigen: not known. Per the germline V gene, CDR1 is SNHLY and CDR2 is FYNNEI. The CDR3 contains 12 residues. The V end was cut by 8 bases, the J end by 3 bases, with 10 bases between. This specimen comes from a study of T-cell reconstitution after alpha-beta-depleted transplantation in children. Findings and caveats of the study: T-cell numbers and diversity one year post-transplant derived largely from freshly generated T cells.

As it was prepared, the TCRbeta library received unique molecular identifiers. TCRdb independently ran MiXCR on the PCR reads; one entry per CDR3 protein. The sample includes 750,000 to 950,000 distinct CDR3 sequences, 16% seen only once; the top ten take 5%. This material consisted of PBMCs, mostly from graft donor cells, taken 360 days after TCRalphabeta/CD19-depleted stem cell transplant. This receptor was obtained from a male patient between 10 and 17 years old who had a stem cell transplant for acute lymphoblastic leukemia, so the T cells may come from the graft donor. The V call is TRBV2, the J call TRBJ1-1, with a weak D call TRBD1 (5 bases). Written as DNA, the CDR3 is TGTGCCAGCGAACCGGGGGACACTGAAGCTTTCTTT. Translated, it gives CASEPGDTEAFF. Complete variable domain (other parts from reference TRBV2 and TRBJ1-1): EPEVTQTPSHQVTQMGQEVILRCVPISNHLYFYWYRQILGQKVEFLVSFYNNEISEKSEIFDDQFSVERPDGSNFTLKIRSTKLEDSAMYFCASEPGDTEAFFGQGTRLTVV.